Listed below are T cell receptor beta chains from one sample, sequenced in a study of T cells expressing NK-cell markers. TCRdb reprocessed the 5' RACE reads and reports one entry per CDR3 protein, with no DNA. The sample holds more than 120,000 distinct CDR3 sequences. Sequencing was carried out using blood T cells: a sorted CD56 or NKG2C T cell subset, CD4+ or CD8+ T cells, or bulk PBMC T cells (not recorded which). The receptor set was obtained from a man between 18 and 29 years old in good health. CDR3s include the opening cysteine and the closing phenylalanine or tryptophan. Fields, in order: J gene, V gene, CDR3 protein.

J gene: TRBJ2-2
V gene: TRBV7-2
CDR3 protein: CASSLAPATGELFF

J gene: TRBJ2-1
V gene: TRBV7-9
CDR3 protein: CASIAGGTYNEQFF

J gene: TRBJ2-2
V gene: TRBV5-1
CDR3 protein: CASSFGDVITGELFF

J gene: TRBJ2-3
V gene: TRBV29-1
CDR3 protein: CSVGAGDVDTQYF

J gene: TRBJ2-7
V gene: TRBV9
CDR3 protein: CASSVALAGDVEQYF

J gene: TRBJ2-1
V gene: TRBV29-1
CDR3 protein: CSVDGAGTTYNEQFF

J gene: TRBJ2-1
V gene: TRBV9
CDR3 protein: CASSAYGTGGDEQFF

J gene: TRBJ2-5
V gene: TRBV6-2/TRBV6-3
CDR3 protein: CASSHFGLAGAIETQYF

J gene: TRBJ1-4
V gene: TRBV6-5
CDR3 protein: CASSPTLQEKLFF

J gene: TRBJ2-1
V gene: TRBV10-3
CDR3 protein: CAISDDREGSSYNEQFF

J gene: TRBJ2-2
V gene: TRBV29-1
CDR3 protein: CSVDRGTGELFF

J gene: TRBJ2-1
V gene: TRBV12-3/TRBV12-4
CDR3 protein: CASSPSGGANEQFF

J gene: TRBJ2-6
V gene: TRBV2
CDR3 protein: CASSEQAGANVLTF

J gene: TRBJ1-3
V gene: TRBV27
CDR3 protein: CASSPADSGNTIYF

J gene: TRBJ1-3
V gene: TRBV2
CDR3 protein: CASSHRGTGNTIYF

J gene: TRBJ2-3
V gene: TRBV5-5
CDR3 protein: CASSLEGEGTDTQYF

J gene: TRBJ2-3
V gene: TRBV29-1
CDR3 protein: CSVEDRLGGRHGDTQYF

J gene: TRBJ2-1
V gene: TRBV25-1
CDR3 protein: CASRQGLAGGPNEQFF

J gene: TRBJ2-1
V gene: TRBV11-2
CDR3 protein: CASSLGLAGFNEQFF

J gene: TRBJ2-3
V gene: TRBV6-2/TRBV6-3
CDR3 protein: CASNPIRTGGDTQYF

J gene: TRBJ2-7
V gene: TRBV12-5
CDR3 protein: CASGTSSYEQYF

J gene: TRBJ1-1
V gene: TRBV30
CDR3 protein: CAWSMTANTEAFF

J gene: TRBJ1-1
V gene: TRBV4-3
CDR3 protein: CASSVDRATEAFF

J gene: TRBJ1-1
V gene: TRBV20-1
CDR3 protein: CSATGLTGMNTEAFF

J gene: TRBJ2-7
V gene: TRBV20-1
CDR3 protein: CSAREIGAGPSYEQYF

J gene: TRBJ2-3
V gene: TRBV6-1
CDR3 protein: CASSPYRLASSTDTQYF

J gene: TRBJ2-1
V gene: TRBV20-1
CDR3 protein: CSASILRDSGEQFF

J gene: TRBJ2-3
V gene: TRBV14
CDR3 protein: CASSQEWSWDTQYF

J gene: TRBJ2-1
V gene: TRBV4-2
CDR3 protein: CASSQEAGDPYNEQFF

J gene: TRBJ2-2
V gene: TRBV30
CDR3 protein: CAWSVSSGLYTGELFF

J gene: TRBJ2-2
V gene: TRBV29-1
CDR3 protein: CSVSFGNTGELFF

J gene: TRBJ2-2
V gene: TRBV6-2/TRBV6-3
CDR3 protein: CASSYSMGGRSGELFF

J gene: TRBJ2-2
V gene: TRBV10-3
CDR3 protein: CAISDLDILSYTGELFF

J gene: TRBJ1-2
V gene: TRBV6-2/TRBV6-3
CDR3 protein: CASRPQDSFYYGYTF

J gene: TRBJ1-4
V gene: TRBV24-1
CDR3 protein: CATSDNYGAGEKLFF

J gene: TRBJ2-1
V gene: TRBV27
CDR3 protein: CASSTGTGEYNEQFF

J gene: TRBJ1-1
V gene: TRBV9
CDR3 protein: CASSVSAMGTEAFF

J gene: TRBJ2-4
V gene: TRBV2
CDR3 protein: CASSAGTTAKNIQYF

J gene: TRBJ2-1
V gene: TRBV11-2
CDR3 protein: CASFSGGEYNEQFF

J gene: TRBJ2-1
V gene: TRBV30
CDR3 protein: CAWSGLQREAYNEQFF

J gene: TRBJ2-3
V gene: TRBV29-1
CDR3 protein: CSVEDLHDTQYF